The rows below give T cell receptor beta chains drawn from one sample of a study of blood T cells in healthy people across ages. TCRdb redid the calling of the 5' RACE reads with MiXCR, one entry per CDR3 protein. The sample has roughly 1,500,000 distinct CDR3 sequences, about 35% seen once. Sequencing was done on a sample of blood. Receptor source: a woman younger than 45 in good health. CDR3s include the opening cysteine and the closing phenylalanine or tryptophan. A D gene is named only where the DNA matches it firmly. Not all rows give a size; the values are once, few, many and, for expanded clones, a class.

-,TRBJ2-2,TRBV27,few,TGTGCCAGCAGTTTTAATTGGGGGTCCGGGGAGCTGTTTTTT,CASSFNWGSGELFF
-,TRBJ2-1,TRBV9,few,TGTGCCGGCAGCGTCACACACAATGAGCAGTTCTTC,CAGSVTHNEQFF
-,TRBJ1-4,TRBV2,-,TGTGCCAGCAGTGAAACATCTAAGGTCGGAAAACTGTTTTTT,CASSETSKVGKLFF
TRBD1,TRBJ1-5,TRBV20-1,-,TGCAGTGCTCCCCAAGCCGGGACAGGGTTTCGGGCACAGCCCCAGCATTTT,CSAPQAGTGFRAQPQHF
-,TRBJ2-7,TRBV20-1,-,TGCAGTGCTAGATCGACTTACTCCTACGAGCAGTACTTC,CSARSTYSYEQYF
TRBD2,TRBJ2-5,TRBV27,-,TGTGCCAGCAGTCCCAAAAGGAGCGGGAGAGAGACCCAGTACTTC,CASSPKRSGRETQYF
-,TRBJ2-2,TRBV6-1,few,TGTGCCAGCTCTGTGGAGGACCACGGCACCGGGGAGCTGTTTTTT,CASSVEDHGTGELFF
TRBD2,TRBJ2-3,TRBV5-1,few,TGCGCCAGCAGCTTGGCGGTAGCGGGTAGCACAGATACGCAGTATTTT,CASSLAVAGSTDTQYF
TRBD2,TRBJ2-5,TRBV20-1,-,TGCAGTGCTCAAGCCTACCTGGCGGGAGTAAGGGAGACCCAGTACTTC,CSAQAYLAGVRETQYF
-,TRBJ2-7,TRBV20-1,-,TGCAGTGCTAGAGGTCCTGAGGCCTACGAGCAGTACTTC,CSARGPEAYEQYF
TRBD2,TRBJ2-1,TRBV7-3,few,TGTGCCAGCAGCTTCCTTGGGACTAGCGGGAGCTCCTACAATGAGCAGTTCTTC,CASSFLGTSGSSYNEQFF
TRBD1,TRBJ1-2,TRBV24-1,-,TGTGCCACCAGTTATCAGACAGGGGACCGGTTGGGCTACACCTTC,CATSYQTGDRLGYTF
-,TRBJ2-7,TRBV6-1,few,TGTGCCAGCAGTAACCCTTGGGTCAACGAGCAGTACTTC,CASSNPWVNEQYF
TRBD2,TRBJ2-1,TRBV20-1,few,TGCAGAGTTGCAGGGACTAGCGGGAGGGGGTACAATGAGCAGTTCTTC,CRVAGTSGRGYNEQFF
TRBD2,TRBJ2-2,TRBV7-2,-,TGTGCCAGCAGCCGCCAGCTAGCGGGAGGCGGGGAGCTGTTTTTT,CASSRQLAGGGELFF
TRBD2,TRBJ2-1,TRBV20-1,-,TGCTTGCTAGCGGGGGGCGTTGATGAGCAGTTCTTC,CLLAGGVDEQFF
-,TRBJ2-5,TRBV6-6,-,TGTGCCAGCAGAACAGGGACACCAGAAGAGACCCAGTACTTC,CASRTGTPEETQYF
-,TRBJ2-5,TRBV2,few,TGTGCCAGCAGGATCCCCGAGGGGTTTAGTGAGACCCAGTACTTC,CASRIPEGFSETQYF
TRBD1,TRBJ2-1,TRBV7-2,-,TGTGCCAGCAACTTCCGGACAGGGGGCCCCAATGAGCAGTTCTTC,CASNFRTGGPNEQFF
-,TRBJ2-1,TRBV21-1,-,TGTGCCAGCAGCAAAGGGCTGAGACTAGCGGTAGCCTACAATGGGCAGTTCTTC,CASSKGLRLAVAYNGQFF
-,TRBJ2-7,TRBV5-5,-,TGTGCCAGCAGCTTGGTTCTCCTAGGCAACGAGCAGTACTTC,CASSLVLLGNEQYF
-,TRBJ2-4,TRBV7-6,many,TGTGCCAGCAGCCTGCGGGACAGCTCCCAGGCCATTCAGTACTTC,CASSLRDSSQAIQYF
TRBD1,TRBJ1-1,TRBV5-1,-,TGCGCCAGCAGCTGGGGGACAGACCCGAACACTGAAGCTTTCTTT,CASSWGTDPNTEAFF
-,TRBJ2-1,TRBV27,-,TGTGCCAACAGTTTAGCAGCGAGGGTGGCGGGTCTTAATGAGCAGTTCTTC,CANSLAARVAGLNEQFF
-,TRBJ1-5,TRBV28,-,TGTGCCAGCAGTTTAGATGGTTGGCCCCAGCATTTT,CASSLDGWPQHF
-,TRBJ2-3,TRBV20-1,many,TGCAGTGCCCCGGGACTTTATCTCAACACAGATACGCAGTATTTT,CSAPGLYLNTDTQYF
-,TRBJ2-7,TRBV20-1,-,TGCAGTTGTCCCCTGGCGGGACTCCACGAGCAGTACTTC,CSCPLAGLHEQYF
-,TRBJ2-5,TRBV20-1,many,TGCAGTGCTGAAGACGGGAGAAAAGAGACCCAGTACTTC,CSAEDGRKETQYF
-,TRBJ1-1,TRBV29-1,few,TGCAGCGGGGACCGGAACTCTGAAGCTTTCTTT,CSGDRNSEAFF
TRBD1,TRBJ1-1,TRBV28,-,TGTGCCAGCAGCCTTAGCCGGACAGGGGTCACTGAAGCTTTCTTT,CASSLSRTGVTEAFF
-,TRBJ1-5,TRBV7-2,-,TGTGCCAGCAGCTTAGCAAGGAACTTGATTGGACAGCCCCAGCATTTT,CASSLARNLIGQPQHF
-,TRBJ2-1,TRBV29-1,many,TGCAGCGACCTTGCCCCTACCACCTACAATGAGCAGTTCTTC,CSDLAPTTYNEQFF
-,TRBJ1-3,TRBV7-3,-,TGTGCCAGCAGCTTATTCCCAGGGAGTGGAAACACCATATATTTT,CASSLFPGSGNTIYF
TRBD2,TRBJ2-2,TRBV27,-,TGTGCTAGCAGTCCTCATAGCGGGAGTGGAACCGGGGAGCTGTTTTTT,CASSPHSGSGTGELFF
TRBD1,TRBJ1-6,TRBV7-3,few,TGTGCCAGCAGCTTAACCCGGGACAGTTTTTCACCCCTCCACTTT,CASSLTRDSFSPLHF
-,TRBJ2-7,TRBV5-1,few,TGTGCCAGCAGTTCTGGCCGGGACGAGCAGTACTTC,CASSSGRDEQYF
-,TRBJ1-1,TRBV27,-,TGTGCCAGCAGCGGGATTCACTTACCCCGGAACACTGAAGCTTTCTTT,CASSGIHLPRNTEAFF
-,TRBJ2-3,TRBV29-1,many,TGCAGCGCACCGAGGGGTGGCACAGATACGCAGTATTTT,CSAPRGGTDTQYF
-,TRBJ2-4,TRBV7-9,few,TGTGCCAGCAGCGAGTCCCTCTCCAGCAGGCTAGCCAAAAACATTCAGTACTTC,CASSESLSSRLAKNIQYF
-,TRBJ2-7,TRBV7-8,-,TGTGCCAGCACGCCTTTCCAGGGGTTCTACGAGCAGTACTTC,CASTPFQGFYEQYF
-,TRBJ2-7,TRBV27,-,TGTGCCAGCAGCCCCGTTTACTGGGGCAGCAAGTTCTACGAGCAGTACTTC,CASSPVYWGSKFYEQYF
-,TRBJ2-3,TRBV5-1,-,TGCGCCAGCAGCCCTGAAACTGGCACAGATACGCAGTATTTT,CASSPETGTDTQYF
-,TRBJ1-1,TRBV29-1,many,TGCAGCGTTGAAAGGGACACTGAAGCTTTCTTT,CSVERDTEAFF
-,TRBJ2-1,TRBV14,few,TGTGCCAGCAGCCAAGAGGTCGGTCTTTTGGCCAATGAGCAGTTCTTC,CASSQEVGLLANEQFF
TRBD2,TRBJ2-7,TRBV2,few,TGTGCCAGCATTGGACTAGCGGGGCGCAACGAGCAGTACTTC,CASIGLAGRNEQYF
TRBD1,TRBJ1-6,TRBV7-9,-,TGTGCCAGCAGCTTGTTACCCGGGACAGGGAATTCACCCCTCCACTTT,CASSLLPGTGNSPLHF
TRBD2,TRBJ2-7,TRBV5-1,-,TGCGCCAGCAGGCACGAACAGGACTCAGGCCTGCGGGAGTTCTACGAGCAGTACTTC,CASRHEQDSGLREFYEQYF
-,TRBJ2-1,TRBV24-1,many,TGTGCCACCAGTCAATTCGGAGAGGTGCAGTTCTTC,CATSQFGEVQFF
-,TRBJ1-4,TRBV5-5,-,TGTGCCAGCAGCTTGGCTAGGGGACACATTAATGAAAAACTGTTTTTT,CASSLARGHINEKLFF